This paragraph reports one TCR beta chain. The naive CD8 subset, CD45RO-negative cells positively selected for CCR7, excluded terminally differentiated effector memory CD45RA+ cells. This sample stems from a study of shared clonotypes between healthy human individuals. The CDR3 is made up of 18 amino acids. The ends were cut back, 2 bases at V and 7 bases at J, with 26 bases in the middle. In germline, CDR1 is PRHDT, CDR2 FYEKMQ (reference sequence). Profiling relied on immunoSEQ multiplex PCR, and the TCRdb table lists in-frame clones only, not all of them. The table has about 2 million clones, around 96% seen once.

This receptor was obtained from a man between 18 and 35 years old in good health. The sequencing sample was made of naive CD8+ T cells sorted from blood. The gene calls are TRBV13 and TRBJ1-2, with D uncertain. CDR3 residues: CASSLSAGSYSLPIGYTF. The CDR3 region has the DNA TGTGCCAGCAGCTTAAGCGCGGGAAGTTACAGCCTCCCTATTGGCTACACCTTC.